These 17 T cell receptor beta chains share one sample of origin, sequenced in a study of blood T cell repertoires in COVID-19. This table comes from immunoSEQ multiplex PCR, and its TCRdb copy is limited to in-frame clones, with some not included. The sample yields 250,000 to 300,000 clones, around 90% seen once. What was sequenced was PBMCs or T cells enriched from blood (not recorded which). Receptor source: a woman aged 25 to 39 who had recovered from COVID-19.

The V and J genes are TRBV27 and TRBJ2-1; D is perhaps TRBD2 (5 bases). The CDR3 is 15 residues long. Germline values: CDR1 MNHEY, CDR2 SMNVEV (reference sequence). The V and J ends lost 6 bases and 4 bases respectively, with 16 bases between them. The CDR3 loop is CASSPDVGSYNEQFF. As DNA, the CDR3 is TGTGCCAGCAGCCCCGACGTGGGGAGTTACAATGAGCAGTTCTTC.

The chain carries TRBV28 and TRBJ2-1; 9 bases map to TRBD1. CDR3 size: 18 residues. J was trimmed by 2 bases and V by 0 bases; bases with no gene match: 8. Germline V CDR1 and CDR2: MDHEN, SYDVKM. CDR3 sequence reads: CASSLWGPGQGTYNEQFF. CDR3 nucleotides: TGTGCCAGCAGTTTATGGGGGCCGGGACAGGGCACCTACAATGAGCAGTTCTTC.

This clone was seen a handful of times. The chain recombines TRBV7-8 with TRBJ1-5; D not certain. The CDR3 extends over 15 amino acids. Trimming removed 3 bases at V and 0 bases at J, with 9 bases between. The germline V gene has CDR1 SGHVS and CDR2 FQNEAQ. DNA of the CDR3: TGTGCCAGCAGCTTCTTTGGGAGTAGCAATCAGCCCCAGCATTTT. This gives the protein CASSFFGSSNQPQHF.

This clone has only a few counts. V is TRBV18 and J is TRBJ1-1; a weak D match, TRBD1 (5 bases). This CDR3 is built from 12 residues. The germline V and J ends were trimmed by 3 bases and 10 bases, with 12 bases remaining between them. Germline CDR1 KGHSH, CDR2 LQKENI. The CDR3 nucleotides read TGTGCCAGCTCACCCCGAGGGAGGGGAGCTTTCTTT. Its translation is CASSPRGRGAFF. The full variable domain, rest sourced from reference TRBV18 and TRBJ1-1, is NAGVMQNPRHLVRRRGQEARLRCSPMKGHSHVYWYRQLPEEGLKFMVYLQKENIIDESGMPKERFSAEFPKEGPSILRIQQVVRGDSAAYFCASSPRGRGAFFGQGTRLTVV.

The V call is TRBV4-2, the J call TRBJ1-2; 8 bases agree with TRBD1. This CDR3 spans 15 amino acids. The V gene's germline CDR1 is LGHNA and CDR2 YNFKEQ. V dropped 0 bases and J dropped 7; count of bases not matched to a gene: 7. The CDR3 DNA reads as TGTGCCAGCAGCCAAGATCATACAGGGGGGTTTGGCTACACCTTC. It codes for CASSQDHTGGFGYTF.

The rearrangement uses TRBV13 and TRBJ2-1, with 10 bases fitting TRBD1. Trimming removed 4 bases from V and 5 bases from J; junction bases left unmatched: 2. The CDR3 is 14 amino acids. Germline loops: CDR1 PRHDT, CDR2 FYEKMQ (reference sequence). Here the CDR3 DNA reads TGTGCCAGCAGCTCCGGACAGGGGGACAATGAGCAGTTCTTC. This codes for CASSSGQGDNEQFF.

This rearrangement joins TRBV2 to TRBJ2-3; D possibly corresponds to TRBD2 (6 bases). The V gene lost 7 bases and the J gene lost 4 bases, with 33 bases spanning the gap. There are 20 residues in the CDR3. Germline lookup yields CDR1 SNHLY and CDR2 FYNNEI. The CDR3 region has the DNA TGTGCCAGCATTGGGGAAGCCTTTAGAGCGGGCGGTTCCCCGGCAGATACGCAGTATTTT. Amino acids: CASIGEAFRAGGSPADTQYF. Using reference TRBV2 and TRBJ2-3 for the parts outside the CDR3, the full variable domain is EPEVTQTPSHQVTQMGQEVILRCVPISNHLYFYWYRQILGQKVEFLVSFYNNEISEKSEIFDDQFSVERPDGSNFTLKIRSTKLEDSAMYFCASIGEAFRAGGSPADTQYFGPGTRLTVL.

V gene TRBV11-2 combines with J gene TRBJ1-3, with D uncertain. This CDR3 spans 12 amino acids. Germline V gene lookup returns CDR1 SGHAT and CDR2 FQNNGV. The ends were cut back, 5 bases at V and 8 bases at J, with 10 bases in the middle. This chain's CDR3 is CASSLVRDTIYF. The CDR3 DNA sequence: TGTGCCAGCAGCCTCGTCCGCGACACCATATATTTT.

This clone was seen just once. This CDR3 is CASSRTSGSYEQYF. The CDR3 nucleotides read TGTGCCAGCAGTCGGACTAGCGGCTCCTACGAGCAGTACTTC. The chain uses TRBV6-4 and TRBJ2-7; the match to TRBD2 covers 10 bases. Losses at the gene ends were 5 bases for V and 0 bases for J; bases not matched to a gene: 1. CDR1 and CDR2 (germline): MRHNA, SNTAGT. The CDR3 contains 14 residues.

This clone is a singleton in its sample. DNA of the CDR3: TGCGCCAGCAGCTTTCGGCCGGGACAGGAAAAAGAGACCCAGTACTTC. It translates to CASSFRPGQEKETQYF. This sequence joins TRBV5-1 and TRBJ2-5; TRBD1 agrees at 8 bases. This CDR3 has 16 residues. V lost 2 bases to trimming and J lost 3 bases; unmatched junction nucleotides: 9. Germline CDR1 is SGHRS and CDR2 is YFSETQ.

The J gene is TRBJ1-1, the V gene TRBV7-9; 10 positions match TRBD1. The V gene end was trimmed by 5 bases and the J gene end by 5 bases; junction bases not matched to a gene: 14. CDR1 and CDR2 (germline): SEHNR, FQNEAQ (reference sequence). This CDR3 spans 17 amino acids. The CDR3 spells CASSLPLGTGEGTEAFF. The CDR3 DNA reads as TGTGCCAGCAGCCTCCCCTTAGGGACAGGGGAAGGAACTGAAGCTTTCTTT.

V is TRBV5-1 and J is TRBJ2-6; TRBD1 matches 10 bases. The CDR3 length is 18 residues. V gave up 4 bases and J gave up 1 base; unmatched junction bases: 8. Germline CDR1 and CDR2: SGHRS and YFSETQ. CDR3 DNA: TGCGCCAGCAGCCTCACCGGGACAGGGGCATCTGGGGCCAACGTCCTGACTTTC. Translating gives CASSLTGTGASGANVLTF.

J is TRBJ2-1 and V is TRBV18; a possible D gene is TRBD1 (6 bases). This CDR3 region has 15 residues. Germline V gene lookup returns CDR1 KGHSH and CDR2 LQKENI. V lost 4 bases and J 2 bases, leaving 12 bases between the germline ends. The CDR3 here is CASSQDQGTYNEQFF. The CDR3 DNA reads TGTGCCAGCTCACAGGATCAGGGGACCTACAATGAGCAGTTCTTC.

This chain links TRBV28 with TRBJ1-2; no reliable D call. V lost 3 bases to trimming and J lost 8 bases, with 13 bases between them. The CDR3 totals 13 residues. Germline lookup yields CDR1 MDHEN and CDR2 SYDVKM. CDR3 residues: CASSLTDGRGYTF. CDR3 bases: TGTGCCAGCAGTTTGACCGACGGGAGAGGCTACACCTTC.

This chain uses TRBV28 with TRBJ2-1, with 10 bases lining up with TRBD2. The CDR3 runs to 16 residues. Trimming cost V 5 bases and J 8 bases; bases outside gene matches: 12. Per germline, CDR1 MDHEN and CDR2 SYDVKM. The DNA for the CDR3 is TGTGCCAGCAGTCCATCTGAGGCTAGCGGGAGCTATGAGCAGTTCTTC. Its protein is CASSPSEASGSYEQFF.

This sequence joins TRBV11-2 and TRBJ1-1; tentative D call: TRBD1 (6 bases). CDR3 size: 12 residues. Germline V lookup: CDR1 SGHAT, CDR2 FQNNGV. V was cut by 3 bases and J by 8 bases, with 10 bases left in between. Here the CDR3 reads CASSFFGTEAFF. Here the CDR3 DNA reads TGTGCCAGCAGCTTCTTCGGGACAGAAGCTTTCTTT.

The CDR3 coding sequence is TGTGCCAGCAGGGAGACAGAGTACAACTATGGCTACACCTTC. Translating it yields CASRETEYNYGYTF. The chain combines TRBV6-5 with TRBJ1-2, with D tentatively TRBD1 (5 bases). The CDR3 loop spans 14 amino acids. V was shortened by 6 bases and J by 2 bases, with 13 bases between the two germline ends. The germline CDR1 and CDR2 sequences are MNHEY and SVGAGI.